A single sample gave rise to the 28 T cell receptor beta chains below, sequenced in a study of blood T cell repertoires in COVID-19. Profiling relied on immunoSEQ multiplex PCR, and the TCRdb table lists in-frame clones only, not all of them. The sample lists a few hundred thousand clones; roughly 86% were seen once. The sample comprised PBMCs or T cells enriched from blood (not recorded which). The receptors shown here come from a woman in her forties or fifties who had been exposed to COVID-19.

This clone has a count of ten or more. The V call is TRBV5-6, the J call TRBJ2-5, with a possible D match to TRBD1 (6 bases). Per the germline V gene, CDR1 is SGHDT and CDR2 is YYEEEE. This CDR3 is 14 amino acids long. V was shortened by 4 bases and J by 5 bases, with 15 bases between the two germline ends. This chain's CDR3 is CASSHNREWETQYF. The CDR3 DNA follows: TGTGCCAGCAGCCACAACAGGGAATGGGAGACCCAGTACTTC. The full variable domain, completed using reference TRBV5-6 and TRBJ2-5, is DAGVTQSPTHLIKTRGQQVTLRCSPKSGHDTVSWYQQALGQGPQFIFQYYEEEERQRGNFPDRFSGHQFPNYSSELNVNALLLGDSALYLCASSHNREWETQYFGPGTRLLVL.

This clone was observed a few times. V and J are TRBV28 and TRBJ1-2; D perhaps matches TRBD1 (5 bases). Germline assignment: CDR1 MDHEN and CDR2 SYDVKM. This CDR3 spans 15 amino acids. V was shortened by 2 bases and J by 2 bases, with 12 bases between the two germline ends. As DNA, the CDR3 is TGTGCCAGCAGTTTAGAGGGGAGGAGGAACTATGGCTACACCTTC. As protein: CASSLEGRRNYGYTF.

DNA for the CDR3: TGTGCCTGGAGTCCCCGACAGGGGAATCAGCCCCAGCATTTT. Protein sequence: CAWSPRQGNQPQHF. The chain employs TRBV30 and TRBJ1-5; 8 bases are shared with TRBD1. The CDR3 loop spans 14 amino acids. The germline gives CDR1 GTSNPN, CDR2 SVGIG (reference sequence). Losses at the gene ends were 2 bases for V and 4 bases for J; bases not matched to a gene: 4.

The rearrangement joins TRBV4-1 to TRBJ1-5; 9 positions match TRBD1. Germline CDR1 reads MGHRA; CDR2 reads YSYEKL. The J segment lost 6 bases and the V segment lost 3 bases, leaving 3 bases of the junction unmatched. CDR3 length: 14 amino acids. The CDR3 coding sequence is TGCGCCAGCAGCCACACAGGGGGCCTTCAGCCCCAGCATTTT. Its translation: CASSHTGGLQPQHF.

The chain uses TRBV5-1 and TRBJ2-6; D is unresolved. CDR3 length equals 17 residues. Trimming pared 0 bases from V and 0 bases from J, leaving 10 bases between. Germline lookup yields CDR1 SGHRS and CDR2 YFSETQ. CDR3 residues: CASSLVPVSSGANVLTF. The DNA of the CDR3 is TGCGCCAGCAGCTTGGTACCAGTAAGCTCTGGGGCCAACGTCCTGACTTTC.

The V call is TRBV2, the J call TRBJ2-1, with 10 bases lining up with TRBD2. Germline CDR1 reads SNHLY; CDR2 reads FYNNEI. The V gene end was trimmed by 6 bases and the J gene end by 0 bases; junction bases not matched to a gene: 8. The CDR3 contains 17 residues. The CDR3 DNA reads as TGTGCCAGCAGAGGATTAGCGGGGGGACCCTCCTACAATGAGCAGTTCTTC. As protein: CASRGLAGGPSYNEQFF.

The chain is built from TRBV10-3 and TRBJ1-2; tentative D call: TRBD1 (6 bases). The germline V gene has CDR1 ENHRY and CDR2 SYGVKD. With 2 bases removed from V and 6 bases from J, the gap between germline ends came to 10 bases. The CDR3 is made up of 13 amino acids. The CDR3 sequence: CAISEPRTDGYTF. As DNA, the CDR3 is TGTGCCATCAGTGAGCCAAGGACAGATGGCTACACCTTC.

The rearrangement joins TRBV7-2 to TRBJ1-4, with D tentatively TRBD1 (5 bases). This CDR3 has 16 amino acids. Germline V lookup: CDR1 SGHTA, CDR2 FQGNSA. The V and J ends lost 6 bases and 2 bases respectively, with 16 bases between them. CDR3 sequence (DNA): TGTGCCAGCAGATCATCTTGGGGGGTTACTAATGAAAAACTGTTTTTT. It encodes CASRSSWGVTNEKLFF.

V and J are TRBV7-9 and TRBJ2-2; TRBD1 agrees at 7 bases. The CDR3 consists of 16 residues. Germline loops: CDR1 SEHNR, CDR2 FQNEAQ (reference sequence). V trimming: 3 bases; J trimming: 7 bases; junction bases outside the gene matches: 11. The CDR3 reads CASSFPTTGEFGELFF. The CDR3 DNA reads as TGTGCCAGCAGCTTTCCGACCACAGGGGAATTCGGGGAGCTGTTTTTT.

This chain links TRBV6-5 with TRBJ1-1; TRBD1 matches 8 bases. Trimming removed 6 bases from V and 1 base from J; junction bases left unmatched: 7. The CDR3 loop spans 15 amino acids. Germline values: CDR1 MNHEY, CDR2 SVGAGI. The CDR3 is CASRDTGTGNTEAFF. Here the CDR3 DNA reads TGTGCCAGCAGGGACACCGGGACAGGGAACACTGAAGCTTTCTTT.

DNA of the CDR3: TGCGCCAGCAACGTGGGACAACAGGGCATGAGCACAGATACGCAGTATTTT. Residues: CASNVGQQGMSTDTQYF. The genes are TRBV10-2 and TRBJ2-3; a weak D match, TRBD1 (6 bases). The CDR3 is 17 residues long. With 7 bases removed from V and 0 bases from J, the gap between germline ends came to 20 bases. The germline gives CDR1 WSHSY, CDR2 SAAADI.

The CDR3 here is CASSFLSSYNSPLHF. As DNA, the CDR3 is TGTGCCAGCAGCTTTTTGAGCTCCTATAATTCACCCCTCCACTTT. The rearrangement links TRBV7-9 to TRBJ1-6; no reliable D call. V dropped 3 bases and J dropped 0 bases, with 6 bases sitting between them. CDR1 and CDR2 from the germline V gene are SEHNR and FQNEAQ (reference sequence). This CDR3 is 15 amino acids long.

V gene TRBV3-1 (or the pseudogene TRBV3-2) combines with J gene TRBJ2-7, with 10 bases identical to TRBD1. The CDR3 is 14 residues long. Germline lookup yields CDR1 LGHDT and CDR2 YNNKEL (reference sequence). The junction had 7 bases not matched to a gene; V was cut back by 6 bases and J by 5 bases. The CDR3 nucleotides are TGTGCCAGCAGTCATCGACAGGGGGCAAACGAGCAGTACTTC. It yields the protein CASSHRQGANEQYF.

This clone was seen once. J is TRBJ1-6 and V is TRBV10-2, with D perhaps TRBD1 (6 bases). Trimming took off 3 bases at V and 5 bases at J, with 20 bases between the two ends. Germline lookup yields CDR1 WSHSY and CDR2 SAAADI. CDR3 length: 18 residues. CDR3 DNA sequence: TGCGCCAGCAGTGAAAAACAGGGTCCGTTCTTTGATAATTCACCCCTCCACTTT. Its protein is CASSEKQGPFFDNSPLHF.

This chain's CDR3 is CASSPGRRGYEQYF. The CDR3 DNA sequence: TGTGCCAGCAGCCCGGGACGGAGGGGCTACGAGCAGTACTTC. The rearrangement joins TRBV5-5 to TRBJ2-7; D might be TRBD2 (6 bases). Germline CDR1 SGHKS, CDR2 YYEKEE (reference sequence). The CDR3 covers 14 residues. Trimming took off 4 bases at V and 3 bases at J, with 14 bases between the two ends.

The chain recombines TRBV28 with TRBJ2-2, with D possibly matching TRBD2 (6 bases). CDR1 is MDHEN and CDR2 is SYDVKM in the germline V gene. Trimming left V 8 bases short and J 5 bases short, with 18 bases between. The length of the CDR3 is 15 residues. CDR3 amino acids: CASGNGAGRTGELFF. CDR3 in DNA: TGTGCCAGCGGGAATGGGGCGGGGAGAACCGGGGAGCTGTTTTTT.

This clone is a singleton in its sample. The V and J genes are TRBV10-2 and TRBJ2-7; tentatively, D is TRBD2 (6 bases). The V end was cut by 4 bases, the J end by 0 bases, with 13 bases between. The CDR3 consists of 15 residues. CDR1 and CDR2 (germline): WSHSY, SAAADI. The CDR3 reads CASSGSAGSSYEQYF. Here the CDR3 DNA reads TGCGCCAGCAGTGGATCTGCGGGGAGCTCCTACGAGCAGTACTTC.

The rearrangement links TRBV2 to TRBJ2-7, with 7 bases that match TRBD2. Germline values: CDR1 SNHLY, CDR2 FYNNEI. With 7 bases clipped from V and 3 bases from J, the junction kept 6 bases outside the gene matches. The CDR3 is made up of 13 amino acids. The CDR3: CASKLGRDYEQYF. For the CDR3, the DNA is TGTGCCAGCAAGCTGGGGAGGGACTACGAGCAGTACTTC. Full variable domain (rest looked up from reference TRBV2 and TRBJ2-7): EPEVTQTPSHQVTQMGQEVILRCVPISNHLYFYWYRQILGQKVEFLVSFYNNEISEKSEIFDDQFSVERPDGSNFTLKIRSTKLEDSAMYFCASKLGRDYEQYFGPGTRLTVT.

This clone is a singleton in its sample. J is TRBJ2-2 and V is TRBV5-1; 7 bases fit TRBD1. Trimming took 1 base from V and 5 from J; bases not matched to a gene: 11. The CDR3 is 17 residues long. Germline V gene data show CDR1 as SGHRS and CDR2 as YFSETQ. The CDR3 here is CASSLTREAGGTGELFF. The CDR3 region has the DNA TGCGCCAGCAGCTTGACTCGTGAGGCAGGGGGAACCGGGGAGCTGTTTTTT. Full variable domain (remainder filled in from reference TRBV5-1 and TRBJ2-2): KAGVTQTPRYLIKTRGQQVTLSCSPISGHRSVSWYQQTPGQGLQFLFEYFSETQRNKGNFPGRFSGRQFSNSRSEMNVSTLELGDSALYLCASSLTREAGGTGELFFGEGSRLTVL.

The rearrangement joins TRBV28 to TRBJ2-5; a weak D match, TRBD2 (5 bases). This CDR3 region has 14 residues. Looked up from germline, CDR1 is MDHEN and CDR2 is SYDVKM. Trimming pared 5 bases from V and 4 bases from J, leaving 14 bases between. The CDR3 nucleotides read TGTGCCAGCAGTAACCCCGGGGATAGAGAGACCCAGTACTTC. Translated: CASSNPGDRETQYF.

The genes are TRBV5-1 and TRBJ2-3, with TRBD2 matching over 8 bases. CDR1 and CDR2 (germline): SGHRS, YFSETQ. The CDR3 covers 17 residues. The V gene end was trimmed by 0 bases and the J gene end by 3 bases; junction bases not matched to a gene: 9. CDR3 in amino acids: CASSLESGGGFTDTQYF. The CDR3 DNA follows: TGCGCCAGCAGCTTGGAAAGCGGGGGAGGTTTTACAGATACGCAGTATTTT.

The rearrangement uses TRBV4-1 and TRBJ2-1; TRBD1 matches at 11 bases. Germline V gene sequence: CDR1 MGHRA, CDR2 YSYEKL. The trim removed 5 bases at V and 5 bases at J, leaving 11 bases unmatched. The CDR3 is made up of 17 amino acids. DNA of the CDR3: TGCGCCAGCAGCTACAACGGGGACAGGGGGTTCAACAATGAGCAGTTCTTC. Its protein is CASSYNGDRGFNNEQFF.

CDR3 loop: CASSTRSGLARTDTQYF. CDR3 sequence (DNA): TGTGCCAGCAGCACTCGAAGCGGACTAGCGAGGACAGATACGCAGTATTTT. The gene calls are TRBV9 and TRBJ2-3, with TRBD2 matching over 9 bases. J lost 3 bases, V lost 4 bases, and 12 bases had no gene match. Germline V gene lookup returns CDR1 SGDLS and CDR2 YYNGEE. This CDR3 is built from 17 residues.

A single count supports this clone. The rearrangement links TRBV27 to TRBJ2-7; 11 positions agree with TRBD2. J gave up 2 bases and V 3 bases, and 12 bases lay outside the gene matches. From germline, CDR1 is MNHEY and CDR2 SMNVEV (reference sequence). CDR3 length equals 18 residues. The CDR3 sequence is CASSFPKRLAGGTYEQYF. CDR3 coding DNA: TGTGCCAGCAGTTTTCCCAAACGTCTAGCGGGGGGAACCTACGAGCAGTACTTC.

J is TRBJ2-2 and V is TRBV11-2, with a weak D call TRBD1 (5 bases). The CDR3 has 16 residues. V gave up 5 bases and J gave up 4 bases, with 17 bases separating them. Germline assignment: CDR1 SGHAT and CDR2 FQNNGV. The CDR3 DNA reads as TGTGCCAGCAGCATCCCACAAGGGGAAGGCACCGGGGAGCTGTTTTTT. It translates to CASSIPQGEGTGELFF.

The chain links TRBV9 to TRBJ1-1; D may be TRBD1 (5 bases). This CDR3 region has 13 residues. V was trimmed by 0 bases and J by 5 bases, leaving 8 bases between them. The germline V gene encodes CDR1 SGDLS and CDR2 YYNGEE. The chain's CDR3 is CASSVGGYTEAFF. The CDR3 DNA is TGTGCCAGCAGCGTAGGGGGCTATACTGAAGCTTTCTTT.

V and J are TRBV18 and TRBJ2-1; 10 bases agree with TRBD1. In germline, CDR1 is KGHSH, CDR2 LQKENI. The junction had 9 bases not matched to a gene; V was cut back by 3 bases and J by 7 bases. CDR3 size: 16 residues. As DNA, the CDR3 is TGTGCCAGCTCACCTTCCGGGACAGGGGCGGTAAATGAGCAGTTCTTC. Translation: CASSPSGTGAVNEQFF.

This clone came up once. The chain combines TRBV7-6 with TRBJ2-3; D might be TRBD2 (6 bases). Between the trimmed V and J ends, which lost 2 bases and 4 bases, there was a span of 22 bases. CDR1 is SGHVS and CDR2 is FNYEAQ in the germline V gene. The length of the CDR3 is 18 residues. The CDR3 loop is CASSLFSGLIRVPDTQYF. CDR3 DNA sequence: TGTGCCAGCAGCTTATTCTCGGGACTGATTAGAGTCCCAGATACGCAGTATTTT.